Given below is one T cell receptor (beta chain) in context. Its antigen is not identified. Sequence at one end of the junction differs from germline and may be a read error. The data stem from a study of CD8 T cell repertoires and HIV-1 epitope variants. Study-wide background: Epitopes were three Gag families plus Nef HW9 and YT9.

Germline V gives CDR1 MNHEY, CDR2 SVGAGI. The CDR3 is made up of 16 amino acids. TCR beta CDR3 was sequenced at survey depth on immunoSEQ. Sequencing was performed with immunoSEQ multiplex PCR; in TCRdb, only in-frame clones are kept and a portion is missing. The table has a few thousand clones, around 68% seen once. The chain is built from TRBV6-5 and TRBJ2-2; 10 bases match TRBD2. The clonotype comes from a male donor with HIV. The sample taken for sequencing was cultured CD8+ T cells derived from PBMCs. CDR3 amino acids: CASNYLAGVNTGELFF. CDR3 DNA sequence: TGTGCCAGCAATTACCTAGCGGGGGTGAACACCGGGGAGCTGTTTTTT.